This T cell receptor (beta chain) was captured in a study of T-cell memory formation after mild COVID-19. The V gene's germline CDR1 is SQVTM and CDR2 ANQGSEA. The CDR3 consists of 15 residues. V was clipped by 3 bases and J by 3 bases; unmatched bases: 8. One entry per CDR3 protein results from TCRdb running MiXCR on the 5' RACE reads. Among roughly 550,000 distinct CDR3 sequences, 20% were seen once, and the ten largest hold about an eighth. The material sequenced was PBMCs or a T cell subset sorted from them (not recorded which). V usage is TRBV29-1 and J usage is TRBJ2-5; TRBD2 matches at 9 bases. The origin of this receptor is an adult woman who had mild COVID-19 (a few samples of this study predate the infection). Cell type and time point are not known. CDR3 residues: CSVDGLAGYKETQYF. The CDR3 nucleotides read TGCAGCGTTGACGGGCTAGCGGGATATAAAGAGACCCAGTACTTC. The whole variable domain, filled in from reference TRBV29-1 and TRBJ2-5, reads SAVISQKPSRDICQRGTSLTIQCQVDSQVTMMFWYRQQPGQSLTLIATANQGSEATYESGFVIDKFPISRPNLTFSTLTVSNMSPEDSSIYLCSVDGLAGYKETQYFGPGTRLLVL.